The rows below give T cell receptor beta chains drawn from one sample of a study of T cells after posttransplantation cyclophosphamide. The method was immunoSEQ multiplex PCR; TCRdb's version includes in-frame clones alone and lacks a portion of them. The sample presents tens of thousands of clones, none singletons. The material sequenced was PBMCs. These receptors all stem from a man aged 30 to 45 in good health and a related stem cell transplant donor. The CDR3 runs from the conserved cysteine through the conserved F or W. D genes are given only for firm matches. The size field is filled for only some rows; it gives once, few, many or a size class.

cdr3_nt cdr3_aa v_call d_call j_call clone_size
TGTGCCAGCAGTGAACTTATAGCGGGGGGGCCTGATGAGCAGTTCTTC CASSELIAGGPDEQFF TRBV6-1 TRBD2 TRBJ2-1 many
TGTGCCAGTAGTATTACAGGGGCAGGGCAGCCCCAGCATTTT CASSITGAGQPQHF TRBV19 TRBD1 TRBJ1-5 many
TGTGCCAGCAGTTTATACTCAACTACAAGTCAGCCCCAGCATTTT CASSLYSTTSQPQHF TRBV27 . TRBJ1-5 many
TGTGCCAGCAGTTTGGGGGGGAGCTACAATGAGCAGTTCTTC CASSLGGSYNEQFF TRBV28 TRBD2 TRBJ2-1 many
TGTGCCAGCTCGCCTCTTGGACTACCGAACACCGGGGAGCTGTTTTTT CASSPLGLPNTGELFF TRBV18 . TRBJ2-2 many
TGTGCCAGCAGCCCGGGGACAGATTTGAACACTGAAGCTTTCTTT CASSPGTDLNTEAFF TRBV9 TRBD1 TRBJ1-1 many
TGTGCCAGCAGTTCGGACAGGGCCCACTATGGCTACACCTTC CASSSDRAHYGYTF TRBV28 TRBD1 TRBJ1-2 many
TGTGCCAGTAGTATAGTCCTCGGACAGGGGACTAACTATGGCTACACCTTC CASSIVLGQGTNYGYTF TRBV19 TRBD1 TRBJ1-2 many
TGTGCCAGCAGGGGGGGGGCCGGCACAGATACGCAGTATTTT CASRGGAGTDTQYF TRBV6-5 . TRBJ2-3 few
TGTGCCAGCAGTTATGACAGGGGGCGCGAGAATGAGCAGTTCTTC CASSYDRGRENEQFF TRBV6-5 TRBD1 TRBJ2-1 many
TGTGCCAGCAGTCCCAAGGGACTAGCGAAAAACATTCAGTACTTC CASSPKGLAKNIQYF TRBV12-3/TRBV12-4 TRBD2 TRBJ2-4 many
TGTGCCACCAGTGATGGTGGGAACAGGGTTTCCACCGGGGAGCTGTTTTTT CATSDGGNRVSTGELFF TRBV24-1 . TRBJ2-2 .
TGTGCCAGCCGAAACCGGTCCGGTGGCACTGAAGCTTTCTTT CASRNRSGGTEAFF TRBV12-3/TRBV12-4 . TRBJ1-1 many
TGTGCCAGCAGTCTGGTTTTACGAAAGCCGGAAAAACTGTTTTTT CASSLVLRKPEKLFF TRBV6-1 . TRBJ1-4 few
TGTGCCAGCGGACCCAGGGTGGTGAACACTGAAGCTTTCTTT CASGPRVVNTEAFF TRBV11-3 . TRBJ1-1 many
TGTGCCAGCAGACAGGGGGGGATATCCTACAATGAGCAGTTCTTC CASRQGGISYNEQFF TRBV12-3/TRBV12-4 . TRBJ2-1 many
TGTGCCAGCAGCTCCCGGGACAGGGTTTCCTACGAGCAGTACTTC CASSSRDRVSYEQYF TRBV5-6 TRBD1 TRBJ2-7 many
TGTGCCAGCCAACCGGGACAGGGGGGTCATGGCTACACCTTC CASQPGQGGHGYTF TRBV18 TRBD1 TRBJ1-2 many
TGTGCCAGCTCACTCCTACCCCGGGGGGGCACAGATACGCAGTATTTT CASSLLPRGGTDTQYF TRBV18 TRBD2 TRBJ2-3 many
TGTGCCGGGAACAGGAGCTCCTATAATTCACCCCTCCACTTT CAGNRSSYNSPLHF TRBV28 . TRBJ1-6 few
TGTGCCATCAGGGTAAGCGGGGGGGCAAACAATGAGCAGTTCTTC CAIRVSGGANNEQFF TRBV10-3 TRBD2 TRBJ2-1 many
TGTGCCATCAGTGAGTCATCAGGGACTGAGGAAAAACTGTTTTTT CAISESSGTEEKLFF TRBV10-3 . TRBJ1-4 many
TGTGCCAGCAGCGCACAGGGCTCTGGGGCCAACGTCCTGACTTTC CASSAQGSGANVLTF TRBV9 . TRBJ2-6 many
TGCGCCAGCAGCACCGGGACAGGGGTCCACAGTGAGCAGTTCTTC CASSTGTGVHSEQFF TRBV5-1 TRBD1 TRBJ2-1 many
TGTGCCAGTAGTGACGGATGGGGGGGACCCAGCACAGATACGCAGTATTTT CASSDGWGGPSTDTQYF TRBV19 TRBD2 TRBJ2-3 many
TGTGCCAGCAGCGTAACCCACTCCGGCGGGGCTAGCACAGATACGCAGTATTTT CASSVTHSGGASTDTQYF TRBV9 . TRBJ2-3 many
TGTGCCAGCAGTGAGGCGACAGGGGGATCTGGAAACACCATATATTTT CASSEATGGSGNTIYF TRBV2 TRBD1 TRBJ1-3 many
TGTGCCACCAGTGTGGGCGGGGGGTCCTACAATGAGCAGTTCTTC CATSVGGGSYNEQFF TRBV15 TRBD2 TRBJ2-1 medium-sized
TGTGCCAGCAGCCAAGATATCAGGGGTGGCTATGGCTACACCTTC CASSQDIRGGYGYTF TRBV4-2 . TRBJ1-2 few
TGTGCCAGCAAGGGCGGGACAGGGGGGGGTGAGCAGTTCTTC CASKGGTGGGEQFF TRBV12-3/TRBV12-4 TRBD1 TRBJ2-1 few
TGTGCCAGCAGTTTCGTTGGAGGGGAATACGGCTACACCTTC CASSFVGGEYGYTF TRBV28 . TRBJ1-2 many
TGTGCCAGCAGCCCTTACGGGAACACCGGGGAGCTGTTTTTT CASSPYGNTGELFF TRBV7-6 . TRBJ2-2 many
TGTGCCAGCAGCACGCCCGGACTAGCAGCAGATACGCAGTATTTT CASSTPGLAADTQYF TRBV5-4 TRBD2 TRBJ2-3 many
TGTGCCAGTAGTCTAGGGCGGGGGCTCACAGATACGCAGTATTTT CASSLGRGLTDTQYF TRBV19 . TRBJ2-3 many
TGCAGCGTGGTGGGTAGGGACAGGGGGTTTCGGAACACTGAAGCTTTCTTT CSVVGRDRGFRNTEAFF TRBV29-1 TRBD1 TRBJ1-1 few
TGTGCCAGCAGTCCCGGGGGGGCTAGCACAGATACGCAGTATTTT CASSPGGASTDTQYF TRBV12-3/TRBV12-4 TRBD2 TRBJ2-3 many
TGTGCCAGCAGCGGAGCGGTTGGGGCTGAAGCTTTCTTT CASSGAVGAEAFF TRBV5-6 . TRBJ1-1 .
TGTGCCAGTACCCCGCCAGGGTACAATGAGCAGTTCTTC CASTPPGYNEQFF TRBV19 . TRBJ2-1 many
TGTGCCAGCTCACCACCGAGACAGTTCGGCACCGGGGAGCTGTTTTTT CASSPPRQFGTGELFF TRBV18 . TRBJ2-2 many
TGTGCCAGCAGCTTAGGCCTGTTGGAGACAGGGGTAGGAGCCGAGACCCAGTACTTC CASSLGLLETGVGAETQYF TRBV7-9 TRBD1 TRBJ2-5 many
TGTGCCAGCAGGGAGCGGGGGGGCAGGGATACGCAGTATTTT CASRERGGRDTQYF TRBV7-3 TRBD2 TRBJ2-3 .
TGCAGCGTTGTAGGGGACAGGCTAAGCACAGATACGCAGTATTTT CSVVGDRLSTDTQYF TRBV29-1 TRBD1 TRBJ2-3 .
TGTGCCAGCGCCCCGGGGATCGGGGAGACCCAGTACTTC CASAPGIGETQYF TRBV7-9 . TRBJ2-5 many
TGTGCCAGCAGTTCCCCGGGACTGAGCTCCTACGAGCAGTACTTC CASSSPGLSSYEQYF TRBV2 . TRBJ2-7 many
TGTGCCATCAGTGAGTCTGGTGGGACAGGGTCCACAGATACGCAGTATTTT CAISESGGTGSTDTQYF TRBV10-3 TRBD1 TRBJ2-3 many